Sequencing of this T cell receptor (beta chain) was carried out in a study of cytomegalovirus exposure and HLA in healthy donors. Study in general: Counted in an early data release were 85 million or so unique TCRs from HLA-typed donors.

The PCR made use of 60 Vbeta and 13 Jbeta primers. TCRdb keeps only in-frame clones here, not all; method: immunoSEQ multiplex PCR. The sample consists of about 130,000 clones, 60% to 85% of them appearing once. With regard to this clone: Its matching antigen is unknown.

CDR3 length: 15 residues. V dropped 0 bases and J dropped 3; count of bases not matched to a gene: 6. CDR1 is SGHRS and CDR2 is YFSETQ in the germline V gene. The study's findings and limits: In the analysis, some V segments, TRBV6-2 and TRBV6-3 included, were excluded as indistinguishable. The study labeled 150 or so TCR beta chains cytomegalovirus-associated.

The receptor was derived from a man aged 25 to 40 in good health and CMV-seronegative. Material: PBMCs. This chain uses TRBV5-1 with TRBJ2-7, with 7 bases identical to TRBD1. DNA of the CDR3: TGCGCCAGCAGCTTGGCCAGGCAGGGGGTCTACGAGCAGTACTTC. Its protein is CASSLARQGVYEQYF.